This T cell receptor (beta chain) is drawn from a study of blood T cell repertoires in COVID-19. Study-wide background: Italy, Spain and the United States were the sources of the convalescent and acute COVID-19 samples.

Germline lookup yields CDR1 SEHNR and CDR2 FQNEAQ (reference sequence). This CDR3 region has 16 residues. V lost 3 bases, J lost 8 bases, and 17 bases lay in between. Study processing details: By means of reference gene primer amplification, nucleated cell counts were estimated. Here immunoSEQ multiplex PCR was the method, and the copy in TCRdb shows in-frame clones only, minus some. D and trimming come from the DNA, and the V and J calls and clone size come from that table. The table has about 220,000 clones, just over 85% seen once; the top ten hold around 2.2%. The sequence came from a man aged 25 to 45 who had recovered from COVID-19. The sequenced material came from peripheral blood. The chain is built from TRBV7-9 and TRBJ1-6; tentative D call: TRBD1 (6 bases). The CDR3: CASSFTNEGVYSPLHF. For the CDR3, the DNA is TGTGCCAGCAGCTTCACAAATGAGGGGGTCTATTCACCCCTCCACTTT. Based on the CDR3 plus reference TRBV7-9 and TRBJ1-6, the full variable domain is DTGVSQNPRHKITKRGQNVTFRCDPISEHNRLYWYRQTLGQGPEFLTYFQNEAQLEKSRLLSDRFSAERPKGSFSTLEIQRTEQGDSAMYLCASSFTNEGVYSPLHFGNGTRLTVT.